This T cell receptor (beta chain) was sequenced during a study of cytomegalovirus exposure and HLA in healthy donors. V was pared by 5 bases and J by 8 bases, with 15 bases between. The CDR3 has 13 residues. Germline CDR1 SEHNR, CDR2 FQNEAQ (reference sequence). Study observations and caveats: An ancestry cluster, one associated with Asian ancestry, reportedly showed fewer N-insertions than the approximately 670-donor mean in a later analysis.

With 60 Vbeta and 13 Jbeta primers, the PCR was carried out. In the original processing: Tens of millions of unique TCR beta chains, some 11 million shared, were counted in a later analysis. This table comes from immunoSEQ multiplex PCR, and its TCRdb copy is limited to in-frame clones, with some not included. Clone size and V and J calls were adopted from that table, with D and trimming inferred from the DNA. The repertoire holds approximately 120,000 clones, around 79% seen once, with 6.3% in the top ten. This clone appeared a few times. What it recognizes is unknown. This sequence originates from a woman aged 35 to 49 in good health and CMV-seronegative. This chain joins TRBV7-9 and TRBJ1-2; unclear D gene. Sequencing was done on a sample of PBMCs. The CDR3 nucleotides are TGTGCCAGCAGCCCGAGGGTCGAGCGGGGCTACACCTTC. This gives the protein CASSPRVERGYTF.